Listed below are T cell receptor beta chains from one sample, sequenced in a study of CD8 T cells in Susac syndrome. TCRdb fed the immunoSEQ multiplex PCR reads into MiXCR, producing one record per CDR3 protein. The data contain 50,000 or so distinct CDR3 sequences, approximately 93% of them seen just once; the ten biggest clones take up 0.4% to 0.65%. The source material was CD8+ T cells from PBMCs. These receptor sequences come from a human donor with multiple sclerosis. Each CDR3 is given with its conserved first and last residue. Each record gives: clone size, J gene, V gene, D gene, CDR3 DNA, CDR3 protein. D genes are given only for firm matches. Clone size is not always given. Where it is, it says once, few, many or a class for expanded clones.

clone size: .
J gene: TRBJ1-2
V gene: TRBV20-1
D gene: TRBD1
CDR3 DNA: TGCAGTGCTAGAGACCCGGGACAGGGCCCTCTAGGTGGCTACACCTTC
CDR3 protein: CSARDPGQGPLGGYTF

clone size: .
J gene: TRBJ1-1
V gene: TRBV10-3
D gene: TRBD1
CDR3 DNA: TGTGCCATCACCAGACAGGGGGACACCCCGACTGAAGCTTTCTTT
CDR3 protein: CAITRQGDTPTEAFF

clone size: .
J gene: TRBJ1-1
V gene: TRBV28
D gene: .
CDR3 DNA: TGTGCCAGCAGTTCACGGGACGGTGGCCTTCTTGAAGCTTTCTTT
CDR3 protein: CASSSRDGGLLEAFF

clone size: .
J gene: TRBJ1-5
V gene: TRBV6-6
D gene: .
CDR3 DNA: TGTGCCACCTTCCGAAGGAGGGGAAATCAGCCCCAGCATTTT
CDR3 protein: CATFRRRGNQPQHF

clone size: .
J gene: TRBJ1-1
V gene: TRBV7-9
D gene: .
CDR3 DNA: TGTGCCAGCAGCTTACCACCGGGACACGAAAACACTGAAGCTTTCTTT
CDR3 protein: CASSLPPGHENTEAFF

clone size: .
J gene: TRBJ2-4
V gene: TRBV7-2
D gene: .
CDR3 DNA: TGTGCCAGCAGCTTAGAGTCCGGACATCCAGCCAAAAACATTCAGTACTTC
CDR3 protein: CASSLESGHPAKNIQYF

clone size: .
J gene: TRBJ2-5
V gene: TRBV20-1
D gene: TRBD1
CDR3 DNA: TGCAGTGCTAGAGATTACAGGGGGACCCAAGAGACCCAGTACTTC
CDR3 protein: CSARDYRGTQETQYF

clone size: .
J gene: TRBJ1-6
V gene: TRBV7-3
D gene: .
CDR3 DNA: TGTGCCAGCAGCTCCCTTTCCTTTAACGCTTCACCCCTCCACTTT
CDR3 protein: CASSSLSFNASPLHF

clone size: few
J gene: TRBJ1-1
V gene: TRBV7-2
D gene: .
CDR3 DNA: TGTGCCAGCAGTCGTTTGGCAGGGAACACTGAAGCTTTCTTT
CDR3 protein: CASSRLAGNTEAFF

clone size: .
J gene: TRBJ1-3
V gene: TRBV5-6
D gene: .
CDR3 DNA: TGTGCCAGCAGCTTTGAGGGGGGGATCTCTGGAAGCACCATATATTTT
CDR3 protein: CASSFEGGISGSTIYF

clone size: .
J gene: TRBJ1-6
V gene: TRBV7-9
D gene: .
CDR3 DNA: TGTGCCAGCAGCTCTTTCTCGAGTTCACCCCTCCACTTT
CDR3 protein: CASSSFSSSPLHF

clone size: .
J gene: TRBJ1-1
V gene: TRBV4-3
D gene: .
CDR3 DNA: TGCGCCAGCAGCACTACGGGACATATCGACACTGAAGCTTTCTTT
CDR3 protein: CASSTTGHIDTEAFF

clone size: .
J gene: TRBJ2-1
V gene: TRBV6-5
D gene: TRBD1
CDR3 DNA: TGTGCCAGCAGTTCCCGGGACAGGGGCTACTCCTACAATGAGCAGTTCTTC
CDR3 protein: CASSSRDRGYSYNEQFF

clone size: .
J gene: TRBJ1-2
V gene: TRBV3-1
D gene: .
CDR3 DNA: TGTGCCAGCAGCCAAGAGACAGAAAAGTACTATGGCTACACCTTC
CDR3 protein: CASSQETEKYYGYTF

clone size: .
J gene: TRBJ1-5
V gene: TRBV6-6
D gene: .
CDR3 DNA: TGTGCCAGCACAGAAGACAGGTATAGCAATCAGCCCCAGCATTTT
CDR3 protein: CASTEDRYSNQPQHF